What follows is one T cell receptor beta chain and its context. What it binds is not known. Template material for amplifying TCR beta CDR3 regions consisted of RNA transcripts. Carried out on the TCR CDR3, a first-round RT-PCR used the HTBI primer set. TCRdb analysed the multiplex PCR reads with MiXCR anew, one entry per CDR3 protein. Among around 540,000 distinct CDR3 sequences listed, about 16% were seen once. Germline V CDR1 and CDR2: SGDLS, YYNGEE. V gave up 3 bases and J gave up 2 bases, with 10 bases separating them. This CDR3 region has 14 residues. In the ophthalmopathy cohort, Clinical Activity Score was at least 3, NOSPECS grade at least 4, and duration under 3 months. This record comes from a study of T cells in Graves' hyperthyroidism and ophthalmopathy. Study-wide results and caveats: In blood, most of the thyroid clonotypes expanded above 0.001 were also present.

The sample consisted of blood. The J gene is TRBJ2-3, the V gene TRBV9; D is unclear. The receptor was derived from a woman in her thirties with Graves' ophthalmopathy. The CDR3: CASSGNSHTDTQYF. CDR3 nucleotides: TGTGCCAGCAGCGGCAACTCACACACAGATACGCAGTATTTT.